These T cell receptor beta chains were read from a single sample in a study of T-cell memory formation after mild COVID-19. TCRdb reprocessed the 5' RACE reads via MiXCR and lists one record per CDR3 protein. The table includes 150,000 to 200,000 distinct CDR3 sequences, 11% detected once. Source material: PBMCs or a T cell subset sorted from them (not recorded which). The receptors derive from a man between 18 and 29 years old who had mild COVID-19 (a few samples of this study predate the infection). Cell type and time point are not known. Both conserved end residues are trimmed from each CDR3.

v_call	cdr3_aa
TRBV20-1	SARVRETQY
TRBV10-3	AISGEGRLTGELF
TRBV3-1	ASSQDWGEKGGYT
TRBV7-2	ASSPGQPPGYGYT
TRBV28	ASTPRGSYNEQF
TRBV4-3	ASSQGAGISGNTIY
TRBV7-2	ASSTRPGVGNTEAF
TRBV12-5	ASSPGYGGETQY
TRBV20-1	SARDAGAGNTEAF
TRBV5-1	ASSSPDSTDTQY
TRBV5-1	ASSKDGGLADTQY
TRBV20-1	SPSGGRADTQY
TRBV7-9	AHRGSGGQETQY
TRBV5-4	ASSSDRRNTGELF
TRBV5-1	ASRTASAYNEQF
TRBV12-3/TRBV12-4	ASQGQPNYGYT